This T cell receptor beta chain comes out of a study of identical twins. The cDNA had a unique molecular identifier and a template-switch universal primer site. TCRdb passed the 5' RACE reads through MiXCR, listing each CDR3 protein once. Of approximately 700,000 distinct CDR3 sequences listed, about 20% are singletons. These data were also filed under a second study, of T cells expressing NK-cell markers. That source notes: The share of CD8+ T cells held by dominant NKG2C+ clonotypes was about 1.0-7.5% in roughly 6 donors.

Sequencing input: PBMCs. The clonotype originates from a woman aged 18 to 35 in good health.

CDR3 amino acids: CASRPGTGFFQPQHF. The DNA for the CDR3 is TGTGCCAGCAGACCTGGGACAGGGTTTTTTCAGCCCCAGCATTTT. The chain uses TRBV6-1 and TRBJ1-5, with 9 bases fitting TRBD1. This CDR3 spans 15 amino acids. Trimming took 6 bases from V and 6 from J; bases not matched to a gene: 9. Germline loops: CDR1 MNHNS, CDR2 SASEGT.